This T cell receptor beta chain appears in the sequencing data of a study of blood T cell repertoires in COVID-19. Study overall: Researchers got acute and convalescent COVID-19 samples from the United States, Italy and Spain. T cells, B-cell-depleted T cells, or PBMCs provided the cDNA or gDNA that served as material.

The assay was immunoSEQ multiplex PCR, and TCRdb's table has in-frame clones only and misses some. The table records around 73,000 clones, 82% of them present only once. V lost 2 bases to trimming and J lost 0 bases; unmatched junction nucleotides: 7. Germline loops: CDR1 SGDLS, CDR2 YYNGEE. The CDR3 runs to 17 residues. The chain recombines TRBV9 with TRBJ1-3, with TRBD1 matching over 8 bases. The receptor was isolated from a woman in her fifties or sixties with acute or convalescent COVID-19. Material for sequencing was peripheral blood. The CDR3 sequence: CASSVGGQGASGNTIYF. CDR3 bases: TGTGCCAGCAGCGTCGGGGGTCAGGGGGCCTCTGGAAACACCATATATTTT.